These T cell receptor beta chains were read from a single sample in a study of blood T cell repertoires in COVID-19. Repertoires were generated with immunoSEQ multiplex PCR, while TCRdb's copy carries only in-frame clones and drops some. Of 75,000 to 90,000 clones listed, approximately 80% were seen once; the top ten hold over 15%. The sequenced sample consisted of peripheral blood. The receptors come from a man aged 80 or over with active or convalescent COVID-19. Both conserved end residues are part of each CDR3. The order of the fields is D gene, V gene, J gene, clone size, CDR3 protein, CDR3 DNA. The D gene is left open where the match is weak. The size field is filled for only some rows; it gives once, few, many or a size class.

TRBD2	TRBV27	TRBJ2-3	once	CASTPLAGAASGVLTDTQYF	TGTGCCAGCACTCCACTAGCGGGAGCTGCCAGCGGGGTCCTCACAGATACGCAGTATTTT
TRBD1	TRBV19	TRBJ2-3	NA	CASSPTGITDTQYF	TGTGCCAGTAGCCCGACAGGGATCACAGATACGCAGTATTTT
TRBD2	TRBV5-4	TRBJ2-5	NA	CASSPPATSGRAETQYF	TGTGCCAGCAGCCCCCCCGCGACTAGCGGGAGGGCCGAGACCCAGTACTTC
NA	TRBV12-5	TRBJ1-6	NA	CASGLSAGSAHSPLHF	TGTGCTAGTGGTTTGTCGGCAGGTTCTGCACATTCACCCCTCCACTTT
TRBD2	TRBV7-9	TRBJ2-3	few	CASSSSGSGTDTQYF	TGTGCCAGCAGCTCCAGCGGGAGTGGCACAGATACGCAGTATTTT
NA	TRBV15	TRBJ2-5	NA	CATSRGRGETQYF	TGTGCCACCAGTCGGGGGAGAGGAGAGACCCAGTACTTC
TRBD1	TRBV6-2/TRBV6-3	TRBJ1-2	NA	CASSSGTGYYGYTF	TGTGCCAGCAGTTCCGGGACAGGGTACTATGGCTACACCTTC
TRBD1	TRBV27	TRBJ1-2	NA	CASSWDSSTYGYTF	TGTGCCAGCAGTTGGGACAGCTCCACCTATGGCTACACCTTC
TRBD1	TRBV10-3	TRBJ2-2	NA	CAIRPGQGNTGELFF	TGTGCCATTCGCCCGGGACAGGGGAACACCGGGGAGCTGTTTTTT
TRBD1	TRBV11-2	TRBJ2-5	once	CASSLEYGVGGGETQYF	TGTGCCAGCAGCTTAGAATATGGCGTAGGGGGCGGAGAGACCCAGTACTTC
NA	TRBV3-1/TRBV3-2	TRBJ2-5	NA	CASSQVPGETQYF	TGTGCCAGCAGCCAAGTTCCCGGGGAGACCCAGTACTTC
NA	TRBV10-1	TRBJ2-3	NA	CASSQDTLLTDTQYF	TGCGCCAGCAGCCAGGACACCCTCCTCACAGATACGCAGTATTTT
TRBD1	TRBV11-3	TRBJ1-2	NA	CASSLSPTGIYGYTF	TGTGCCAGCAGCTTATCCCCGACAGGGATCTATGGCTACACCTTC
TRBD2	TRBV3-1/TRBV3-2	TRBJ2-1	NA	CASSRPLAISYNEQFF	TGTGCCAGCAGCCGACCACTAGCGATCTCCTACAATGAGCAGTTCTTC
TRBD2	TRBV5-5	TRBJ2-3	NA	CASSWSGGGKDTQYF	TGTGCCAGCAGCTGGAGTGGCGGGGGGAAAGATACGCAGTATTTT
NA	TRBV6-5	TRBJ1-2	NA	CASSSYPDSNYGYTF	TGTGCCAGCAGTTCATACCCGGACAGTAACTATGGCTACACCTTC
TRBD1	TRBV29-1	TRBJ1-2	NA	CSVEDPARQGEDGYTF	TGCAGCGTTGAAGATCCCGCCCGACAGGGTGAGGATGGCTACACCTTC
TRBD2	TRBV18	TRBJ2-3	NA	CASSRGTSGSTDTQYF	TGTGCCAGCTCACGCGGGACTAGCGGGAGCACAGATACGCAGTATTTT
TRBD1	TRBV19	TRBJ1-4	NA	CASGKDRGNEKLFF	TGTGCCAGTGGGAAAGACAGGGGCAATGAAAAACTGTTTTTT
TRBD1	TRBV5-1	TRBJ1-4	NA	CASSSQTGTNEKLFF	TGCGCCAGCAGCTCACAGACAGGGACTAATGAAAAACTGTTTTTT